The 19 T cell receptor beta chains below come from one sample, sequenced in a study of CD4 and CD8 cells across lung adenocarcinoma regions. TCRdb recomputed calls from the PCR reads with MiXCR, one row per CDR3 protein. The sample shows 6,500 to 10,000 distinct CDR3 sequences, about 51% of them seen only once. Input material: CD8+ T cells from the center of a lung tumor. These receptors originate from a female donor with lung adenocarcinoma. The CD4 and CD8 labels of this study may be unreliable.

This clonotype was detected only a few times. One junction end does not reproduce the germline sequence, and a read error may be involved. The rearrangement uses TRBV7-3 and TRBJ2-5; D may be TRBD1 or TRBD2 (6 bases each). Germline V gene data show CDR1 as SGHTA and CDR2 as FQGTGA. The CDR3 runs 13 residues. The CDR3 DNA reads as TGTGCCAGCAGTTCAGTGGGGGGCGAGACCCAGTCTTTC. Translated, it gives CASSSVGGETQSF.

As to this clonotype: Just one base apart from a much larger clone, this may be a read error. The chain carries TRBV7-9 and TRBJ2-7; D is perhaps TRBD2 (6 bases). Germline V gene data show CDR1 as SEHNR and CDR2 as FQNEAQ (reference sequence). Trimming cost V 3 bases and J 4 bases, with 10 bases left between them. There are 13 residues in the CDR3. CDR3 DNA: TGTGCCAGCAGCTTCTGGGGGGTGTACGAGCAGTACTTC. Encoded protein: CASSFWGVYEQYF. Supplemented by reference TRBV7-9 and TRBJ2-7, the full variable domain reads DTGVSQNPRHKITKRGQNVTFRCDPISEHNRLYWYRQTLGQGPEFLTYFQNEAQLEKSRLLSDRFSAERPKGSFSTLEIQRTEQGDSAMYLCASSFWGVYEQYFGPGTRLTVT.

As concerns this clonotype: The conserved phenylalanine or tryptophan is not found at the CDR3 terminus, so this likely reflects a read error. Because the CDR3's place on the DNA is in doubt, the DNA is left out and the CDR3 is given as listed by TCRdb. The chain has TRBV29-1 and TRBJ2-5; the table gives TRBD2 as D, unverified against the DNA. Counting both end residues, the CDR3 totals 14 amino acids. Germline V gene sequence: CDR1 SQVTM, CDR2 ANQGSEA. The CDR3 sequence is CSAGGRRGVRLPCS.

In the case of this clonotype: The junction departs from germline at one end; a sequencing error may be responsible. The genes are TRBV7-2 and TRBJ2-3; 8 bases are a match to TRBD2. This CDR3 has 14 amino acids. Germline CDR1 and CDR2: SGHTA and FQGNSA. The CDR3 spells CARTGGGSQDTQYF. As DNA, the CDR3 is TGTGCGAGGACCGGGGGGGGTAGCCAAGATACCCAGTATTTC.

This clonotype was recorded once. V and J are TRBV7-9 and TRBJ2-1; D gene unclear. The V and J ends lost 11 bases and 12 bases respectively, with 20 bases between them. This CDR3 has 12 residues. CDR1 is SEHNR and CDR2 is FQNEAQ in the germline V gene (reference sequence). DNA of the CDR3: TGTGCCCGGGCTGTGGGCCAAGATACGCAGTTCTTC. Translating it yields CARAVGQDTQFF. Complete variable domain (other parts from reference TRBV7-9 and TRBJ2-1): DTGVSQNPRHKITKRGQNVTFRCDPISEHNRLYWYRQTLGQGPEFLTYFQNEAQLEKSRLLSDRFSAERPKGSFSTLEIQRTEQGDSAMYLCARAVGQDTQFFGPGTRLTVL.

The sample holds a few counts of this clonotype. V is TRBV7-2 and J is TRBJ1-5, with 8 bases fitting TRBD1. CDR1 and CDR2 from the germline V gene are SGHTA and FQGNSA. Trimming took 1 base from V and 7 from J; bases not matched to a gene: 6. The CDR3 extends over 15 amino acids. The CDR3 coding sequence is TGTGCCAGCAGCTTAGGCCAGGGGGCCGGCCAGCCCCAGCATTTT. It yields the protein CASSLGQGAGQPQHF. The whole variable domain, filled in from reference TRBV7-2 and TRBJ1-5, reads GAGVSQSPSNKVTEKGKDVELRCDPISGHTALYWYRQSLGQGLEFLIYFQGNSAPDKSGLPSDRFSAERTGGSVSTLTIQRTQQEDSAVYLCASSLGQGAGQPQHFGDGTRLSIL.

This clonotype is judged large. The chain carries TRBV11-3 and TRBJ2-5; D possibly corresponds to TRBD2 (6 bases). This CDR3 spans 15 amino acids. The V end lost 5 bases, the J end lost 5 bases, and 18 bases lay between the germline ends. Germline loops: CDR1 SGHNT, CDR2 YENEEA. The CDR3 DNA sequence: TGTGCCAGCAGCCCCGGCCGGGGGAGGTATGAGACCCAGTACTTC. The encoded protein is CASSPGRGRYETQYF.

V usage is TRBV15 and J usage is TRBJ2-7; unclear D gene. Germline CDR1 LNHNV, CDR2 YYDKDF (reference sequence). The CDR3 has 23 residues. In DNA, the CDR3 is TGTCCACCATTGCCCTGCAACCCCTTCTCCACATCACAGTGGAGTGATCTTTTAAAGATAGAGCTGGTC. Translated: CPPLPCNPFSTSQWSDLLKIELV.

To note about this clonotype: This is likely a read error, given that the CDR3 carries no conserved phenylalanine or tryptophan at its end. The DNA is omitted, as the CDR3 cannot be located on it reliably, and the CDR3 follows TCRdb's listing. V and J are TRBV6-1 and TRBJ1-6; the table's D call of TRBD1 was not tested on the DNA. The germline CDR1 and CDR2 sequences are MNHNS and SASEGT. Ends included, the CDR3 has 14 residues. The CDR3: CASSEIRDEQFFGP.

The rearrangement uses TRBV11-1 and TRBJ2-3, with D perhaps matching TRBD1 (5 bases). Germline CDR1 is SGHAT and CDR2 is FQDESV (reference sequence). Between the trimmed V and J ends, which lost 1 base and 5 bases, there was a span of 13 bases. The CDR3 has 15 residues. This CDR3 reads CASSLGGPGEDTQYF. The CDR3, as DNA: TGTGCCAGCAGCTTAGGGGGCCCAGGAGAAGATACGCAGTATTTT.

The chain combines TRBV6-1 with TRBJ2-3, with D hard to call. The V gene's germline CDR1 is MNHNS and CDR2 SASEGT. This CDR3 spans 13 amino acids. With 8 bases removed from V and 2 bases from J, the gap between germline ends came to 11 bases. Written as DNA, the CDR3 is TGTGCCAGCGATCAGGAAGCCACAGATACGCAGTATTTT. It is translated as CASDQEATDTQYF.

About this clonotype itself: The junction departs from the called germline gene at one end, perhaps through a read error. CDR3 protein: CASLLAGANNEQYF. CDR3 DNA: TGTGCCAGTCTACTAGCGGGGGCCAACAATGAGCAGTACTTT. The gene calls are TRBV5-4 and TRBJ2-4, with 11 bases lining up with TRBD2. Germline loops: CDR1 SGHNT, CDR2 YYREEE (reference sequence). The CDR3 sequence is 14 residues long.

Only a few counts were recorded for this clonotype. This chain links TRBV6-2 or TRBV6-3 with TRBJ2-5; D unclear. V lost 6 bases and J 11 bases, leaving 13 bases between the germline ends. The CDR3 sequence is 11 residues long. CDR1 is MNHEY and CDR2 is SVGEGT in the germline V gene. As DNA, the CDR3 is TGTGCCAGCAGCCCCGGAATGGGTCAGTACTTC. Its translation is CASSPGMGQYF.

This clonotype is judged large. The gene calls are TRBV12-3 or TRBV12-4 and TRBJ2-7, with no clear D. Trimming took 4 bases from V and 2 from J, leaving 3 bases between them. CDR3 length: 11 residues. CDR3 sequence (DNA): TGTGCCAGCAGTTCTCCCTACGAGCAGTACTTC. This sequence encodes CASSSPYEQYF.

As for this clonotype: A junction boundary mismatches the germline segment, possibly from a read error. The chain uses TRBV11-2 and TRBJ2-3; TRBD2 matches 8 bases. Germline values: CDR1 SGHAT, CDR2 FQNNGV. This CDR3 region has 15 residues. CDR3 sequence: CASGFGGGHVETQYF. CDR3 bases: TGTGCCAGCGGCTTCGGGGGGGGGCATGTAGAGACCCAGTATTTT.

The chain has TRBV10-3 and TRBJ2-5; D may be TRBD1 or TRBD2 (5 bases each). The CDR3 has 13 residues. Trimming removed 8 bases at V and 0 bases at J, with 10 bases between. Germline V lookup: CDR1 ENHRY, CDR2 SYGVKD. This chain's CDR3 is CAIGTEYQETQYF. The CDR3 bases are TGTGCCATCGGGACGGAGTACCAAGAGACCCAGTACTTC.

The V gene is TRBV10-3, the J gene TRBJ2-3; D may be TRBD1 (6 bases). The ends were cut back, 11 bases at V and 11 bases at J, with 23 bases in the middle. Germline CDR1 ENHRY, CDR2 SYGVKD. The CDR3 covers 13 residues. CDR3 region: CASAMWDKNMQYF. Written as DNA, the CDR3 is TGTGCCTCCGCTATGTGGGACAAAAACATGCAGTATTTT.

The V call is TRBV20-1, the J call TRBJ2-7, with 14 bases matching TRBD2. Trimming cost V 6 bases and J 4 bases; bases outside gene matches: 8. Germline V gene lookup returns CDR1 DFQATT and CDR2 SNEGSKA (reference sequence). This CDR3 spans 15 amino acids. The CDR3 loop reads CSAKGLAGERYEQYF. The CDR3 bases are TGCAGTGCGAAGGGACTAGCGGGAGAACGGTACGAGCAGTACTTC.

This clonotype was seen repeatedly, ten times or more. V and J are TRBV6-1 and TRBJ1-5; 9 nucleotides match TRBD1. The CDR3 has 17 residues. V lost 2 bases to trimming and J lost 4 bases; unmatched junction nucleotides: 9. Germline V gives CDR1 MNHNS, CDR2 SASEGT. Written as DNA, the CDR3 is TGTGCCAGCAGTGAACACCACTCCGGGACAGGGAATCAGCCCCAGCATTTT. It yields the protein CASSEHHSGTGNQPQHF.